What follows are 7 T cell receptor beta chains derived from one specimen sequenced in a study of T cells in Graves' hyperthyroidism and ophthalmopathy. Using RNA transcripts as the source, TCR beta CDR3 regions were amplified. TCR CDR3 underwent first-round RT-PCR with the HTBI primer set. TCRdb itself ran the multiplex PCR reads through MiXCR, one entry per CDR3 protein. Here the sample spans 500,000 to 750,000 distinct CDR3 sequences, 15% to 19% being singletons. Specimen: blood. Every receptor here comes from a woman between 25 and 40 years old with Graves' hyperthyroidism.

V and J are TRBV6-2 or TRBV6-3 and TRBJ1-1; unclear D gene. This CDR3 comprises 14 residues. With 5 bases removed from V and 1 base from J, the gap between germline ends came to 11 bases. From germline, CDR1 is MNHEY and CDR2 SVGEGT. The CDR3: CASSTRAENTEAFF. The CDR3 DNA is TGTGCCAGCAGTACCCGGGCTGAGAACACTGAAGCTTTCTTT.

The chain joins TRBV20-1 to TRBJ2-7, with a tentative D call TRBD1 (5 bases). The CDR3 length is 16 residues. The germline V and J ends were trimmed by 3 bases and 1 base, with 19 bases remaining between them. CDR1 is DFQATT, CDR2 SNEGSKA, per germline (reference sequence). CDR3 amino acids: CSASRWQTVTSYEQYF. The CDR3 nucleotides are TGCAGTGCTAGTCGGTGGCAGACAGTTACATCCTACGAGCAGTACTTC.

Notes on this clonotype: Just one base apart from a much larger clone, this may be a read error. This sequence joins TRBV29-1 and TRBJ2-1, with D tentatively TRBD1 or TRBD2 (7 bases each). CDR3 size: 16 residues. Germline V CDR1 and CDR2: SQVTM, ANQGSEA. This CDR3 is CGVAATGEGPYNEQFF. CDR3 nucleotides: TGCGGCGTTGCCGCAACAGGGGAGGGTCCCTACAATGAGCAGTTCTTC.

The table lists this clonotype with many counts. This CDR3 reads CASSQVTGNTEAFF. The CDR3 DNA sequence: TGTGCCAGCAGCCAAGTTACAGGGAACACTGAAGCTTTCTTT. V is TRBV3-1 and J is TRBJ1-1; D possibly corresponds to TRBD1 (5 bases). V was trimmed by 1 base and J by 1 base, leaving 7 bases between them. CDR1 is LGHDT and CDR2 is YNNKEL in the germline V gene (reference sequence). The CDR3 contains 14 residues.

This clonotype appeared many times. This chain uses TRBV6-2 or TRBV6-3 with TRBJ1-1; D may be TRBD1 (6 bases). Per the germline V gene, CDR1 is MNHEY and CDR2 is SVGEGT. V gave up 5 bases and J gave up 0 bases, with 13 bases separating them. The CDR3 consists of 15 residues. The CDR3 nucleotides read TGTGCCAGCAGTAGGACAGTCTATTTGAACACTGAAGCTTTCTTT. Its protein is CASSRTVYLNTEAFF.

This clonotype has a count of ten or more. The chain is built from TRBV6-1 and TRBJ1-2, with D possibly being TRBD1 (5 bases). The V end lost 3 bases, the J end lost 3 bases, and 8 bases lay between the germline ends. CDR3 length: 13 amino acids. From germline, CDR1 is MNHNS and CDR2 SASEGT. CDR3 in DNA: TGTGCCAGCAGTGATAGAGGGGACTATGGCTACACCTTC. This sequence encodes CASSDRGDYGYTF.

There are many counts of this clonotype. The rearrangement joins TRBV28 to TRBJ2-7; 9 bases match TRBD2. The trim removed 8 bases at V and 3 bases at J, leaving 5 bases unmatched. The CDR3 has 13 residues. Germline V gene data show CDR1 as MDHEN and CDR2 as SYDVKM. The CDR3 DNA is TGTGCCAGCGAAGGACTAGCGAACTACGAGCAGTACTTC. It yields the protein CASEGLANYEQYF.